The 3 T cell receptor beta chains below were found in one sample sequenced in a study of OX40 agonist ivuxolimab in advanced cancers. Clones were read by immunoSEQ multiplex PCR, and TCRdb kept only the in-frame ones, dropping some. Of roughly 41,000 clones in the sample, approximately 90% are singletons; the top ten hold 2.4%. The sample was CD4+ or CD8+ T cells sorted from blood, taken in a trial of the OX40 agonist ivuxolimab. The receptors were sampled from an adult with an advanced solid tumor such as melanoma, head and neck, liver or kidney cancer.

This sequence joins TRBV5-1 and TRBJ1-1, with 10 nucleotides matching TRBD1. Germline trimming cut 4 bases from V and 1 base from J; bases unmatched to any gene: 4. CDR1 and CDR2 (germline): SGHRS, YFSETQ. The CDR3 runs 15 residues. CDR3 sequence (DNA): TGCGCCAGCAGCGCGGACAGGGGGACGAACACTGAAGCTTTCTTT. Translating gives CASSADRGTNTEAFF.

This chain uses TRBV19 with TRBJ2-5; 12 bases align to TRBD1. The germline V gene has CDR1 LNHDA and CDR2 SQIVND (reference sequence). The junction had 7 bases not matched to a gene; V was cut back by 4 bases and J by 4 bases. This CDR3 region has 16 residues. The CDR3 here is CASSTPGTGGGETQYF. The DNA for the CDR3 is TGTGCCAGTAGTACCCCTGGGACAGGGGGCGGAGAGACCCAGTACTTC.

This clone was seen a handful of times. The J gene is TRBJ2-7, the V gene TRBV2; D may be TRBD2 (5 bases). V dropped 4 bases and J dropped 0 bases, with 10 bases sitting between them. The CDR3 extends over 14 amino acids. Germline loops: CDR1 SNHLY, CDR2 FYNNEI. The CDR3 nucleotides are TGTGCCAGCAGTGGCAGGAGGAGCTCCTACGAGCAGTACTTC. The encoded protein is CASSGRRSSYEQYF.